This T cell receptor beta chain appears in the sequencing data of a study of blood T cell repertoires in COVID-19 (TCRdb year 2020). For the study in its entirety: Samples covering the acute and convalescent phases of COVID-19 were provided by collaborators in the United States, Italy and Spain. Where available, HLA class I and class II types were taken from metadata supplied by the sample provider and were not determined by assay-based typing. Samples came from the ongoing ImmuneRACE study (first 160 participants) plus 1,254 subjects from 6 global collaborators. Nearly every sample came with metadata listing a de-identified subject ID, COVID-19 status, age in years and sex. The prospective study material was composed of cDNA or gDNA derived from T cells, B-cell-depleted T cells, or PBMCs. Subjects who had been exposed to COVID-19, were actively infected with it, or had recovered from it provided the deeply sampled blood TCRbeta repertoires that made up the dataset. A freely available public database, intended as a resource for researchers studying the immune response to SARS-CoV-2, is where the repertoires were released.

Study-wide conclusions, independent of this receptor: Clinical and demographic metadata were provided uncurated, with the amount varying by source and participant.

The collaborating institutions used their own protocols to collect whole blood in K2EDTA tubes. Collaborator samples were shipped for TCRbeta analysis as frozen whole blood, isolated PBMCs, or DNA extracted from either sample type. The immunoSEQ Assay, a bias-controlled multiplex PCR, was used to amplify TCRbeta CDR3 regions from genomic DNA. Concerning the study's data processing: The number of nucleated cells in each sample was estimated from the amplification of reference gene primers within the assay. To quantify the absolute abundance of each unique TCRbeta CDR3 rearrangement, sequence reads were collapsed and filtered. Productive Simpson clonality was computed per sample as the square root of Simpson's diversity index over productive rearrangements. Entries here come from immuneACCESS through TCRdb and include only in-frame sequences with V and J called. Some clones fail to appear in such tables; in the studies checked, an unresolved V gene covers under half of the shortfall, and the cause of the remainder is unknown. That table supplies the V and J calls and clone size; D and trimming were determined from the DNA. Counted in this sample were 50,000 or so clones; approximately 88% of them appeared once. The ten largest clones represent 50% to 75% of the sample.

Including cysteine and phenylalanine, the CDR3 has 15 amino acids. Only the CDR3 DNA is retained, 45 bases long and in frame from the first base. The germline V gene provides CDR1 SGHRS and CDR2 YFSETQ. V is shortened by 5 bases, J by 4 bases, and the region joining them spans 15 bases. About this clone: It has no known antigen specificity. Within one base of it there is no much larger clone, and no base qualities were kept.

The sequence came from a man in his sixties or seventies with acute or convalescent COVID-19. Specimen: peripheral blood. The receptor chain draws on TRBV5-1 and TRBJ2-2; TRBD2 might be the D gene, on 6 matching bases. The sequence in DNA is TGCGCCAGCAGGGGCGGGGAGTCGGTCACCGGGGAGCTGTTTTTT. Its protein product is CASRGGESVTGELFF.